This TCR beta chain was sequenced for a study of blood T cell repertoires in COVID-19. Study summary: Acute and convalescent COVID-19 specimens originated in the United States, Italy and Spain. Sample material is recorded as cDNA or gDNA derived from T cells, B-cell-depleted T cells, or PBMCs.

The germline gives CDR1 SEHNR, CDR2 FQNEAQ (reference sequence). Unmatched junction bases numbered 6, after V lost 5 bases and J lost 0 bases. This CDR3 has 16 residues. Original handling: Reference gene primer amplification in the assay estimated nucleated cell counts. Here immunoSEQ multiplex PCR was the method, and the copy in TCRdb shows in-frame clones only, minus some. D and trimming were read from the DNA, whereas the V and J calls and clone size are those reported in that table. This table has 140,000 or so clones, roughly three quarters appearing once. This clone was picked up many times. The sample has other DNA sequences that encode this CDR3 too.

This rearrangement joins TRBV7-9 to TRBJ2-1, with TRBD2 matching 8 bases. The sample consisted of peripheral blood. This receptor was taken from a woman aged 55 to 70 with acute or convalescent COVID-19. CDR3: CASSDTSGSSYNEQFF. CDR3 coding DNA: TGTGCCAGCAGCGATACTAGCGGAAGCTCCTACAATGAGCAGTTCTTC.